One sample yielded the 21 T cell receptor beta chains listed below, sequenced in a study of immune heterogeneity within non-small cell lung tumors (dated by TCRdb to the late 2010s). Instrument used: HiSeq X Ten. The TCR beta CDR3 region was amplified with a multiplex PCR system whose first round ran for around 10 cycles using 32 V-gene forward primers and 13 J-gene reverse primers. The public reads were quality trimmed at Q25 with fastp and then assembled into clones with MiXCR by TCRdb, keeping productive beta chains. Identical CDR3 protein sequences are pooled into one entry, listed with their most common genes and DNA. For this sample the table gives about 20,000 distinct CDR3 sequences, of which 25% to 35% were detected only once. The ten largest account for around 3.8% of the sample. Genomic DNA was extracted from bulk tumor tissue and used as the TCR template, and approximately 600 ng gDNA was amplified per sample. Multiple biopsies per primary tumor were taken during surgery, spaced as far apart as possible within the tumor mass. Patients in the study cohort, which was described as untreated, were newly diagnosed NSCLC cases going through curative surgery.

Sequences were obtained from lung tumor tissue. The receptors originated from a middle-aged man with non-small cell lung cancer.

Worth noting for this clonotype: This clone may be a read error of a much larger clone one base away. V gene TRBV24-1 combines with J gene TRBJ2-7; D possibly corresponds to TRBD2 (5 bases). V lost 0 bases, J lost 0 bases, and 11 bases lay in between. CDR3 size: 16 residues. CDR1 and CDR2 (germline): KGHDR, SFDVKD. The chain's CDR3 is CATSDLDGELSYEQYF. The CDR3 DNA follows: TGTGCCACCAGTGATTTGGACGGGGAACTCTCCTACGAGCAGTACTTC.

Note on this clonotype: At one boundary the junction diverges from the germline segment, which might be a read error. The CDR3 sequence is CSSSEDRGDTEAFF. CDR3 coding DNA: TGTTCCAGCAGTGAGGACAGGGGGGACACTGAAGCTTTCTTT. V is TRBV6-1 and J is TRBJ1-1; TRBD1 agrees at 10 bases. The CDR3 is 14 residues long. Germline V lookup: CDR1 MNHNS, CDR2 SASEGT.

A note on this clonotype: Just one base apart from a much larger clone, this may be a read error. The chain links TRBV28 to TRBJ2-7; either TRBD1 or TRBD2 may fit D (5 bases each). V was clipped by 6 bases and J by 7 bases, with 13 bases between them. The CDR3 runs 12 residues. Germline assignment: CDR1 MDHEN and CDR2 SYDVKM. The DNA of the CDR3 is TGTGCCAGCAGGGGGGTCAGGGTGGAGCAGTACTTC. This gives the protein CASRGVRVEQYF.

This clonotype occurred many times. The gene calls are TRBV6-1 and TRBJ1-4, with unresolved D. CDR3 length equals 15 residues. Between the trimmed V and J ends, which lost 6 bases and 0 bases, there was a span of 11 bases. Per the germline V gene, CDR1 is MNHNS and CDR2 is SASEGT. CDR3 coding DNA: TGTGCCAGCAGCCCAGGTTGGGCAACTAATGAAAAACTGTTTTTT. Its protein is CASSPGWATNEKLFF.

This clonotype appeared once. This sequence may be a read error, since a much larger clone differs from it by one base. The V and J genes are TRBV11-2 and TRBJ2-7, with a tentative D call TRBD1 (5 bases). This CDR3 region has 15 residues. CDR1 and CDR2 (germline): SGHAT, FQNNGV. V was trimmed by 5 bases and J by 1 base, leaving 15 bases between them. The CDR3 DNA sequence: TGTGCCAGCAGCCAGGGATCGGGTCCTTCCTACGAGCAGTACTTC. This translates into CASSQGSGPSYEQYF.

This rearrangement joins TRBV7-2 to TRBJ2-5; D not certain. CDR1 is SGHTA and CDR2 is FQGNSA in the germline V gene. V lost 5 bases, J lost 1 base, and 11 bases lay in between. The CDR3 contains 14 residues. CDR3 bases: TGTGCCAGCAGCCCCAGCCGCTCCCAAGAGACCCAGTACTTC. This translates into CASSPSRSQETQYF.

A remark on this clonotype: A read error is possible here, since a much larger clone lies one base away. V gene TRBV6-5 combines with J gene TRBJ2-2; maybe TRBD2 (6 bases). The CDR3 spans 17 residues. Germline V gene data show CDR1 as MNHEY and CDR2 as SVGAGI. The CDR3: CSSSYGTGVGNTGELFF. The CDR3 nucleotides are TGTTCCAGCAGTTACGGGACGGGGGTGGGGAACACCGGGGAGCTGTTTTTT.

The V and J genes are TRBV24-1 and TRBJ2-1; 12 nucleotides line up with TRBD2. V trimming: 5 bases; J trimming: 15 bases; junction bases outside the gene matches: 7. The length of the CDR3 is 13 residues. Germline CDR1 reads KGHDR; CDR2 reads SFDVKD. As DNA, the CDR3 is TGTGCCACCAGTGGGCTAGCGGGAGGGGAGGTGTTCTTC. Amino acids: CATSGLAGGEVFF.

This clonotype was recorded many times. This chain uses TRBV30 with TRBJ1-3; no reliable D call. The CDR3 is 11 amino acids. Germline CDR1 and CDR2: GTSNPN and SVGIG (reference sequence). V was clipped by 7 bases and J by 2 bases, with 6 bases between them. CDR3 region: CAYVPGNTIYF. DNA for the CDR3: TGTGCCTACGTACCTGGAAACACCATATATTTT. Variable domain in full (rest from reference TRBV30 and TRBJ1-3): SQTIHQWPATLVQPVGSPLSLECTVEGTSNPNLYWYRQAAGRGLQLLFYSVGIGQISSEVPQNLSASRPQDRQFILSSKKLLLSDSGFYLCAYVPGNTIYFGEGSWLTVV.

As to this clonotype: A much larger clone lies one base from this, so it may be a read error. The V call is TRBV19, the J call TRBJ2-7, with a weak D call TRBD1 (6 bases). Germline V gene lookup returns CDR1 LNHDA and CDR2 SQIVND (reference sequence). The CDR3 length is 15 residues. The CDR3 coding sequence is TGTGCCAGTAGTATAGTTGGGGACACATCCTACGAGCATTACTTC. Protein sequence: CASSIVGDTSYEHYF.

This clonotype is medium-sized within its sample. CDR3 DNA sequence: TGTGCCAGCAGTTACAGCGCGGAGGGGGGCCACGAGCAGTACTTC. Protein product: CASSYSAEGGHEQYF. This chain joins TRBV6-1 and TRBJ2-7; D could derive from TRBD1 or TRBD2 (6 bases each). Looked up from germline, CDR1 is MNHNS and CDR2 is SASEGT. The CDR3 totals 15 residues. V lost 5 bases to trimming and J lost 5 bases, with 19 bases between them.

This chain links TRBV5-1 with TRBJ2-5; D perhaps matches TRBD1 (6 bases). The V end was cut by 4 bases, the J end by 4 bases, with 11 bases between. The V gene's germline CDR1 is SGHRS and CDR2 YFSETQ. The CDR3 runs 13 residues. The CDR3 protein is CASSPQGGETQYF. CDR3 nucleotides: TGCGCCAGCAGCCCACAGGGCGGAGAGACCCAGTACTTC.

This CDR3 reads CATTGENEQFF. CDR3 DNA sequence: TGTGCCACCACAGGGGAGAATGAGCAGTTCTTC. This sequence joins TRBV10-3 and TRBJ2-1; 7 positions agree with TRBD1. Trimming took 10 bases from V and 7 from J; bases not matched to a gene: 4. CDR3 length: 11 residues. Germline assignment: CDR1 ENHRY and CDR2 SYGVKD.

CDR3 residues: CASSVEMWGELFF. The CDR3 DNA is TGTGCCAGCAGCGTAGAGATGTGGGGGGAGCTGTTTTTT. The V gene is TRBV9, the J gene TRBJ2-2; D remains ambiguous. Looked up from germline, CDR1 is SGDLS and CDR2 is YYNGEE. The CDR3 consists of 13 residues. The V and J ends lost 0 bases and 8 bases respectively, with 8 bases between them.

Only a few counts were recorded for this clonotype. This chain links TRBV11-2 with TRBJ2-7; TRBD2 agrees at 13 bases. Losses at the gene ends were 3 bases for V and 6 bases for J; bases not matched to a gene: 14. This CDR3 region has 18 residues. The germline gives CDR1 SGHAT, CDR2 FQNNGV. In nucleotides, the CDR3 is TGTGCCAGCAGCTTCTTAGGACTAGCGGGAGTCCTCGGCGGCGAGCAGTACTTC. Protein sequence: CASSFLGLAGVLGGEQYF.

Details on this clonotype: The junction departs from the called germline gene at one end, perhaps through a read error. V is TRBV11-3 and J is TRBJ2-2, with a tentative D call TRBD2 (5 bases). The CDR3 length is 17 residues. Germline V gives CDR1 SGHNT, CDR2 YENEEA. In DNA, the CDR3 is TGTGCCAGCAGCTTAGCCCCGACGGGTTCGGGCACCGGGGAGCTGTGTTTT. This gives the protein CASSLAPTGSGTGELCF.

Remarks on this clonotype: Being one base from a much bigger clone, this may be a read error. The chain links TRBV2 to TRBJ1-2; D is unresolved. The CDR3 is 13 amino acids. Germline V gives CDR1 SNHLY, CDR2 FYNNEI. V lost 6 bases to trimming and J lost 6 bases, with 14 bases between them. The CDR3 here is CASRPFLGNGYTF. The DNA for the CDR3 is TGTGCCAGCAGACCCTTTCTCGGGAATGGCTACACCTTC.

J is TRBJ2-2 and V is TRBV5-1; tentatively, D is TRBD2 (5 bases). Per the germline V gene, CDR1 is SGHRS and CDR2 is YFSETQ. V lost 1 base to trimming and J lost 5 bases, with 9 bases between them. The CDR3 is 14 amino acids. Here the CDR3 reads CASSLNQRTGELFF. For the CDR3, the DNA is TGCGCCAGCAGCTTGAATCAGCGGACCGGGGAGCTGTTTTTT.

The chain uses TRBV20-1 and TRBJ2-3, with 12 bases that match TRBD2. This CDR3 region has 14 residues. CDR1 is DFQATT and CDR2 is SNEGSKA in the germline V gene (reference sequence). The ends lost 5 bases at V and 4 bases at J; junction bases unmatched: 4. The CDR3 sequence is CSARLAGVPDTQYF. CDR3 DNA: TGCAGTGCTCGACTAGCGGGAGTCCCAGATACGCAGTATTTT.

With respect to this clonotype: A read error may explain this, as a much larger clone is one base away. This chain uses TRBV20-1 with TRBJ1-1; D call uncertain. V was clipped by 4 bases and J by 3 bases, with 9 bases between them. Germline-derived CDR1 and CDR2 are DFQATT and SNEGSKA (reference sequence). The CDR3 extends over 12 amino acids. In DNA, the CDR3 is TGCAGTGCTAACAATCGGGACACTGAAGCTTTCTTT. Its protein product is CSANNRDTEAFF.

Worth noting for this clonotype: One end of the junction is discordant with germline, which a read error may explain. This sequence joins TRBV7-2 and TRBJ1-5, with D unclear. Germline V gene lookup returns CDR1 SGHTA and CDR2 FQGNSA. This CDR3 has 16 residues. The CDR3 nucleotides read TGTCCCAGCAGCTTATCTCGGCTGAATAGCAATCAGCCCCAGCATTTT. Translated, it gives CPSSLSRLNSNQPQHF.